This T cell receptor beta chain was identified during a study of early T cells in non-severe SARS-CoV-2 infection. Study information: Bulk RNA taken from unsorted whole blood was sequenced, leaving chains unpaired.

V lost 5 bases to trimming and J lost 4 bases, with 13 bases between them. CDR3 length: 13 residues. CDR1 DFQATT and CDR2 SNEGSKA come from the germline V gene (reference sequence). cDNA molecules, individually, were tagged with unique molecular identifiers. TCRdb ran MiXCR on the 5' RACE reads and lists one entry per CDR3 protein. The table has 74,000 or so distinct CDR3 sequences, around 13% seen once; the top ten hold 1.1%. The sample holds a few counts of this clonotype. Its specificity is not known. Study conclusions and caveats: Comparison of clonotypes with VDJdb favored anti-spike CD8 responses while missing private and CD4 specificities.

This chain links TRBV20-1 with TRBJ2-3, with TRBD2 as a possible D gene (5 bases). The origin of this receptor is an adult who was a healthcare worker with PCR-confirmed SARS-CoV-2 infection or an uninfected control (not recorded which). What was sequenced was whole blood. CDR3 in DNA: TGCAGTGCTCGCCTCCTTAGCGCAGATACGCAGTATTTT. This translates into CSARLLSADTQYF.